A single sample is the source of the 28 T cell receptor beta chains below, sequenced in a study of chemoradiotherapy in HPV16-positive cancers. Clones were sequenced by immunoSEQ multiplex PCR, and TCRdb holds only the in-frame ones, with some missing. Of approximately 34,000 clones listed, 89% are singletons. The sample here was blood, taken from a patient who underwent chemoradiotherapy. The receptors shown here come from a human donor with HPV-associated anogenital cancer.

The chain couples TRBV14 to TRBJ1-1; D is unclear. The V end lost 3 bases, the J end lost 0 bases, and 11 bases lay between the germline ends. The CDR3 consists of 15 residues. Germline CDR1 SGHDN, CDR2 FVKESK. CDR3 DNA sequence: TGTGCCAGCAGCCAGGCTGCAAGCATGAACACTGAAGCTTTCTTT. Protein sequence: CASSQAASMNTEAFF. The full variable domain, in which reference TRBV14 and TRBJ1-1 provide the parts outside the CDR3, is EAGVTQFPSHSVIEKGQTVTLRCDPISGHDNLYWYRRVMGKEIKFLLHFVKESKQDESGMPNNRFLAERTGGTYSTLKVQPAELEDSGVYFCASSQAASMNTEAFFGQGTRLTVV.

The J gene is TRBJ1-1, the V gene TRBV6-5; 7 bases are shared with TRBD1. CDR1 is MNHEY, CDR2 SVGAGI, per germline. CDR3 length: 15 residues. J was trimmed by 2 bases and V by 6 bases; bases with no gene match: 9. The CDR3 here is CASRSTGRSNTEAFF. As DNA, the CDR3 is TGTGCCAGCAGATCGACAGGGCGGTCAAACACTGAAGCTTTCTTT.

The chain is built from TRBV25-1 and TRBJ1-4; D perhaps matches TRBD1 (6 bases). The CDR3 spans 16 residues. With 3 bases removed from V and 0 bases from J, the gap between germline ends came to 11 bases. Germline CDR1 is MGHDK and CDR2 is SYGVNS. The DNA of the CDR3 is TGTGCCAGCAGTGAGTCAGGGGCTTCAACTAATGAAAAACTGTTTTTT. Its protein product is CASSESGASTNEKLFF.

The rearrangement uses TRBV7-7 and TRBJ1-5; no clear D gene. Trimming removed 4 bases at V and 8 bases at J, with 18 bases between. The length of the CDR3 is 15 residues. Germline lookup yields CDR1 SSHAT and CDR2 FNYEAQ (reference sequence). The chain's CDR3 is CASSWPGPWSEPQHF. CDR3 DNA: TGTGCCAGCAGCTGGCCGGGCCCCTGGTCGGAGCCCCAGCATTTT.

The chain couples TRBV2 to TRBJ2-2, with a weak D call TRBD2 (6 bases). This CDR3 is 15 amino acids long. Trimming removed 10 bases from V and 2 bases from J, with 17 bases in between. Germline CDR1 SNHLY, CDR2 FYNNEI. CDR3 bases: TGTGCCACCTCAACCGGGACTCATAACACCGGGGAGCTGTTTTTT. Its protein is CATSTGTHNTGELFF.

The genes are TRBV9 and TRBJ2-7, with D possibly TRBD1 on 6 matching bases. With 5 bases removed from V and 2 bases from J, the gap between germline ends came to 17 bases. The CDR3 is 15 residues long. The V gene's germline CDR1 is SGDLS and CDR2 YYNGEE. The CDR3 region is CASRGQTPSTYEQYF. DNA for the CDR3: TGTGCCAGCAGAGGACAGACCCCTTCAACCTACGAGCAGTACTTC. Variable domain in full (rest from reference TRBV9 and TRBJ2-7): DSGVTQTPKHLITATGQRVTLRCSPRSGDLSVYWYQQSLDQGLQFLIQYYNGEERAKGNILERFSAQQFPDLHSELNLSSLELGDSALYFCASRGQTPSTYEQYFGPGTRLTVT.

The V gene is TRBV9, the J gene TRBJ2-3; D is unresolved. V lost 1 base, J lost 2 bases, and 8 bases lay in between. This CDR3 spans 14 amino acids. Germline V CDR1 and CDR2: SGDLS, YYNGEE. The CDR3 DNA reads TGTGCCAGCAGCGTAAGTCAGGCCACAGATACGCAGTATTTT. Translation: CASSVSQATDTQYF. Variable domain in full (rest from reference TRBV9 and TRBJ2-3): DSGVTQTPKHLITATGQRVTLRCSPRSGDLSVYWYQQSLDQGLQFLIQYYNGEERAKGNILERFSAQQFPDLHSELNLSSLELGDSALYFCASSVSQATDTQYFGPGTRLTVL.

V and J are TRBV27 and TRBJ1-1; a weak D match, TRBD1 (6 bases). The germline V gene encodes CDR1 MNHEY and CDR2 SMNVEV (reference sequence). The CDR3 runs 15 residues. The ends were cut back, 6 bases at V and 5 bases at J, with 19 bases in the middle. The CDR3 DNA follows: TGTGCCAGCAGGCCCCTCGGGGGGCGGGTTACTGAAGCTTTCTTT. Amino acids: CASRPLGGRVTEAFF.

The chain carries TRBV30 and TRBJ1-1, with D perhaps TRBD1 (6 bases). V was cut by 8 bases and J by 1 base, with 17 bases left in between. Germline lookup yields CDR1 GTSNPN and CDR2 SVGIG (reference sequence). This CDR3 contains 14 residues. The CDR3 DNA sequence: TGTGCCGGGGTGGGGGGGCACAGGAACACTGAAGCTTTCTTT. This gives the protein CAGVGGHRNTEAFF.

The chain carries TRBV29-1 and TRBJ1-3; TRBD1 is a possible D gene (6 bases). The CDR3 contains 12 residues. Trimming left V 3 bases short and J 8 bases short, with 11 bases between. Germline-derived CDR1 and CDR2 are SQVTM and ANQGSEA. In nucleotides, the CDR3 is TGCAGCGTTGACAGGGGAGGCGACACCATATATTTT. Its protein product is CSVDRGGDTIYF.

J is TRBJ2-3 and V is TRBV11-2; 10 bases are a match to TRBD1. CDR1 is SGHAT and CDR2 is FQNNGV in the germline V gene. The CDR3 sequence is 15 residues long. V trimming: 5 bases; J trimming: 0 bases; junction bases outside the gene matches: 2. The CDR3 spells CASSRDRGSTDTQYF. Here the CDR3 DNA reads TGTGCCAGCAGCCGGGACAGGGGAAGCACAGATACGCAGTATTTT.

This clone was seen only once. The chain recombines TRBV29-1 with TRBJ2-1; 7 bases fit TRBD1. The CDR3 is 17 amino acids. CDR1 is SQVTM, CDR2 ANQGSEA, per germline. V lost 3 bases, J lost 3 bases, and 14 bases stayed unmatched. For the CDR3, the DNA is TGCAGCGTTGACAAAGGGTTGGGGACAGCAAACTACAATGAGCAGTTCTTC. Its translation is CSVDKGLGTANYNEQFF.

The V call is TRBV6-5, the J call TRBJ1-3; D is unresolved. Trimming took off 2 bases at V and 8 bases at J, with 16 bases between the two ends. This CDR3 has 15 residues. Germline V lookup: CDR1 MNHEY, CDR2 SVGAGI. The CDR3 nucleotides are TGTGCCAGCAGTTACGGCTCAGGCGGCCGGGACACCATATATTTT. Encoded protein: CASSYGSGGRDTIYF.

This chain uses TRBV30 with TRBJ1-5; no clear D. V was cut by 2 bases and J by 4 bases, with 15 bases left in between. The CDR3 is 15 residues long. From germline, CDR1 is GTSNPN and CDR2 SVGIG (reference sequence). The CDR3 protein is CAWSRGQFPNQPQHF. The CDR3, as DNA: TGTGCCTGGAGTCGGGGTCAGTTCCCTAATCAGCCCCAGCATTTT.

This clone is a singleton in its sample. This chain uses TRBV9 with TRBJ1-2; 11 bases map to TRBD1. This CDR3 is built from 15 residues. V lost 4 bases and J lost 2; bases outside the gene matches: 4. Germline CDR1 and CDR2: SGDLS and YYNGEE. The CDR3, as DNA: TGTGCCAGCAGCCCCCGGGACAGGGGGAACTATGGCTACACCTTC. Protein: CASSPRDRGNYGYTF. Looking up the rest from reference TRBV9 and TRBJ1-2 gives the full variable domain: DSGVTQTPKHLITATGQRVTLRCSPRSGDLSVYWYQQSLDQGLQFLIQYYNGEERAKGNILERFSAQQFPDLHSELNLSSLELGDSALYFCASSPRDRGNYGYTFGSGTRLTVV.

The chain has TRBV18 and TRBJ1-1, with 10 bases aligning to TRBD1. This CDR3 spans 14 amino acids. CDR1 and CDR2 (germline): KGHSH, LQKENI. Germline trimming cut 6 bases from V and 3 bases from J; bases unmatched to any gene: 4. CDR3 nucleotide sequence: TGTGCCAGCTCCCAGGACAGGGGGGACACTGAAGCTTTCTTT. The encoded protein is CASSQDRGDTEAFF.

CDR3 residues: CASSVTGDSNYGYTF. CDR3 sequence (DNA): TGCGCCAGCAGCGTAACCGGGGATTCTAACTATGGCTACACCTTC. The chain uses TRBV5-1 and TRBJ1-2; D gene ambiguous. CDR3 length equals 15 residues. Germline V gene sequence: CDR1 SGHRS, CDR2 YFSETQ. V was shortened by 4 bases and J by 0 bases, with 13 bases between the two germline ends.

This chain connects TRBV7-9 to TRBJ2-2; D uncertain. Trimming took 5 bases from V and 2 from J, leaving 9 bases between them. Germline CDR1 SEHNR, CDR2 FQNEAQ (reference sequence). This CDR3 has 14 residues. The CDR3 reads CASSPKANTGELFF. The DNA of the CDR3 is TGTGCCAGCAGCCCTAAGGCAAACACCGGGGAGCTGTTTTTT.

This chain joins TRBV19 and TRBJ2-1; TRBD2 aligns across 15 bases. The V segment lost 5 bases and the J segment 0 bases; nucleotides outside the gene matches: 2. Per the germline V gene, CDR1 is LNHDA and CDR2 is SQIVND (reference sequence). The CDR3 covers 17 residues. The CDR3 DNA sequence: TGTGCCAGTAGTGGGACTAGCGGGGGGAACTCCTACAATGAGCAGTTCTTC. It encodes CASSGTSGGNSYNEQFF.

The V and J genes are TRBV5-1 and TRBJ2-3; 12 bases are shared with TRBD2. The germline gives CDR1 SGHRS, CDR2 YFSETQ. Trimming at V came to 5 bases and at J to 0 bases, leaving 10 bases not matched to a gene. This CDR3 is built from 18 residues. For the CDR3, the DNA is TGCGCCAGCAGTCCTGACACCGGGACTAGCGGGAGCACAGATACGCAGTATTTT. This translates into CASSPDTGTSGSTDTQYF.

As for this clone: The junction shows a germline mismatch at one end, possibly a read error. The same CDR3 arises from other DNA sequences in this sample as well. The chain recombines TRBV6-5 with TRBJ1-6; 7 nucleotides align to TRBD1. Germline loops: CDR1 MNHEY, CDR2 SVGAGI. The CDR3 extends over 16 amino acids. The chain's CDR3 is CASSYGRGVGNSPLHF. In DNA form, the CDR3 reads TGTGCCAGCAGTTACGGCAGGGGGGTCGGAAATTCGCCCCTCCACTTT.

The chain is built from TRBV7-6 and TRBJ1-4, with 8 bases fitting TRBD1. CDR3 length equals 18 residues. Per the germline V gene, CDR1 is SGHVS and CDR2 is FNYEAQ. V lost 1 base to trimming and J lost 0 bases; unmatched junction nucleotides: 7. CDR3 amino acids: CASSLVLGQVATNEKLFF. In nucleotides, the CDR3 is TGTGCCAGCAGCTTAGTTTTGGGACAGGTTGCAACTAATGAAAAACTGTTTTTT.

The rearrangement links TRBV6-1 to TRBJ1-5; 9 nucleotides align to TRBD1. Germline loops: CDR1 MNHNS, CDR2 SASEGT. There are 17 residues in the CDR3. Losses at the gene ends were 4 bases for V and 7 bases for J; bases not matched to a gene: 14. CDR3 in amino acids: CASSGYTTGGAGQPQHF. The CDR3 DNA reads TGTGCCAGCAGTGGATATACCACAGGGGGCGCGGGGCAGCCCCAGCATTTT.

J is TRBJ1-5 and V is TRBV7-9, with 7 bases aligning to TRBD1. The ends lost 4 bases at V and 0 bases at J; junction bases unmatched: 9. The CDR3 totals 17 residues. Germline V gene sequence: CDR1 SEHNR, CDR2 FQNEAQ (reference sequence). The CDR3 DNA reads as TGTGCCAGCAGCTACCAGGGGGACAGCAATAGCAATCAGCCCCAGCATTTT. It specifies CASSYQGDSNSNQPQHF.

This clone came up once. The CDR3 sequence: CSVEDPNDTNYGYTF. The CDR3 DNA reads TGCAGCGTTGAAGACCCAAACGACACGAACTATGGCTACACCTTC. The V and J genes are TRBV29-1 and TRBJ1-2; the D is unclear. CDR3 length: 15 amino acids. Deletions cut 0 bases from V and 2 bases from J, with 13 bases between. Looked up from germline, CDR1 is SQVTM and CDR2 is ANQGSEA. Full variable domain (rest looked up from reference TRBV29-1 and TRBJ1-2): SAVISQKPSRDICQRGTSLTIQCQVDSQVTMMFWYRQQPGQSLTLIATANQGSEATYESGFVIDKFPISRPNLTFSTLTVSNMSPEDSSIYLCSVEDPNDTNYGYTFGSGTRLTVV.

This chain joins TRBV25-1 and TRBJ2-7, with unresolved D. With 8 bases removed from V and 7 bases from J, the gap between germline ends came to 12 bases. The germline V gene has CDR1 MGHDK and CDR2 SYGVNS. The CDR3 extends over 11 amino acids. CDR3 in amino acids: CASARAREQYF. For the CDR3, the DNA is TGTGCCAGCGCCCGGGCGAGGGAGCAGTACTTC.

The chain recombines TRBV6-5 with TRBJ1-1, with a possible D match to TRBD1 (6 bases). The CDR3 is 12 residues long. Germline CDR1 reads MNHEY; CDR2 reads SVGAGI. V was trimmed by 6 bases and J by 5 bases, leaving 10 bases between them. CDR3 sequence (DNA): TGTGCCAGCAGCTTCAGGGGAACTGAAGCTTTCTTT. This encodes CASSFRGTEAFF.

This chain uses TRBV15 with TRBJ2-1, with D perhaps matching TRBD1 (5 bases). This CDR3 is 17 amino acids long. With 1 base removed from V and 3 bases from J, the gap between germline ends came to 16 bases. CDR1 LNHNV and CDR2 YYDKDF come from the germline V gene (reference sequence). Written as DNA, the CDR3 is TGTGCCACCAGCAGAGTCCGAGACAGAAACCTCTACAATGAGCAGTTCTTC. It yields the protein CATSRVRDRNLYNEQFF.